The clone carrying this TCR beta chain was counted only a few times. Its antigen is as yet unknown. TCRdb's table, derived via immunoSEQ multiplex PCR, lists solely in-frame clones and lacks some. The sample holds some 330,000 clones, roughly 88% seen once. This record comes from a study of Ad26.COV2.S vaccination and SARS-CoV-2 variants. About the study: Donor participated within the Ad26.COV2.S arm of the COV1001 trial.

Study results and limitations: It is possible that the TCR breadth and depth analyses underestimated the total T cell responses. Vaccine recipients showed a spike-specific TCR breadth that was higher than in placebo recipients.

Treatment defined: over 15 received Ad26.COV2.S at low or high dose, single or two shots; roughly five received placebo; per-sample allocation not given. Each sample was drawn 63 days after the first injection (of vaccine or placebo). Vaccination employed an Ad26 vector expressing the Wuhan-strain SARS-CoV-2 spike. With 3 bases clipped from V and 4 bases from J, the junction kept 5 bases outside the gene matches. From germline, CDR1 is LGHDT and CDR2 YNNKEL (reference sequence). This CDR3 contains 16 residues. This receptor was taken from a person between 18 and 65 years old who received the Ad26.COV2.S COVID-19 vaccine or a placebo. The sample was peripheral blood, taken in a trial of Ad26.COV2.S vaccine versus placebo. The V gene is TRBV3-1 (or the pseudogene TRBV3-2), the J gene TRBJ1-6, with 8 nucleotides matching TRBD1. The CDR3 here is CASSQVGTGYNSPLHF. DNA for the CDR3: TGTGCCAGCAGCCAGGTCGGGACAGGATATAATTCACCCCTCCACTTT.